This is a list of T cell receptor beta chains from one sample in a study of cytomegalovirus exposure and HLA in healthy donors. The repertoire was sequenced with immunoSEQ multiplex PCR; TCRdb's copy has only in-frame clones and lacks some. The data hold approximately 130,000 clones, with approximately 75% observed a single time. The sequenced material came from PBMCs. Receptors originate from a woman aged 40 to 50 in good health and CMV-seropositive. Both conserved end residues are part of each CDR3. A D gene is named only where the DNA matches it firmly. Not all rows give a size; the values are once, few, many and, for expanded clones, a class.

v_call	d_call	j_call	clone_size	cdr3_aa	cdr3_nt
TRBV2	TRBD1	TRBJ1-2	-	CASREQGVSGYTF	TGTGCCAGCAGAGAACAGGGGGTGAGCGGCTACACCTTC
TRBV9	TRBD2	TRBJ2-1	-	CASSVVPTSGNEQFF	TGTGCCAGCAGCGTAGTACCGACTAGCGGGAATGAGCAGTTCTTC
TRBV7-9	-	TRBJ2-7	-	CASSLEREQYF	TGTGCCAGCAGCTTAGAACGGGAGCAGTACTTC
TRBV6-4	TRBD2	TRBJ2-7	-	CASSDPHMTSGITYEQYF	TGTGCCAGCAGTGACCCGCATATGACTAGCGGGATAACCTACGAGCAGTACTTC
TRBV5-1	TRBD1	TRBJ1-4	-	CASSITGATNEKLFF	TGCGCCAGCAGCATTACAGGGGCAACTAATGAAAAACTGTTTTTT
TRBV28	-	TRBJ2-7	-	CASSPIRYEQYF	TGTGCCAGCAGCCCAATTCGGTACGAGCAGTACTTC
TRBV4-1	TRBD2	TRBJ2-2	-	CASSHQGLAGRHLNTGELFF	TGCGCCAGCAGCCACCAGGGACTAGCGGGACGACACCTGAACACCGGGGAGCTGTTTTTT
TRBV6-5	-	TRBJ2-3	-	CATQDGGTDTQYF	TGTGCCACCCAGGACGGAGGGACAGATACGCAGTATTTT
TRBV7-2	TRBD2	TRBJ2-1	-	CASTLLAGGPGNEQFF	TGTGCCAGCACTTTATTAGCGGGAGGGCCGGGGAATGAGCAGTTCTTC
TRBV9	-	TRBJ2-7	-	CASSVAGVGDEQYF	TGTGCCAGCAGCGTAGCCGGGGTAGGCGACGAGCAGTACTTC
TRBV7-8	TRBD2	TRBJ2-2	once	CASNQRGGPTGELFF	TGTGCCAGCAACCAGCGGGGGGGCCCCACCGGGGAGCTGTTTTTT
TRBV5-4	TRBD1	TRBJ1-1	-	CASSSGGQSNTEAFF	TGTGCCAGCAGCTCCGGGGGACAGTCGAACACTGAAGCTTTCTTT
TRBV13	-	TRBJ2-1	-	CASSRGGEQFF	TGTGCCAGCAGCCGAGGGGGTGAGCAGTTCTTC
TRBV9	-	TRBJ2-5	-	CASSEREGGQETQYF	TGTGCCAGCAGCGAGAGGGAAGGGGGCCAAGAGACCCAGTACTTC
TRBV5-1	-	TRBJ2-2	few	CASSLTGPGELFF	TGCGCCAGCAGCTTGACAGGGCCCGGGGAGCTGTTTTTT
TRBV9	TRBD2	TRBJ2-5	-	CASSALTSGGVGTQYF	TGTGCCAGCAGCGCCCTGACTAGCGGGGGGGTGGGGACCCAGTACTTC
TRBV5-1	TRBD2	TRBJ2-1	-	CASTLVPRLAGALIHNEQFF	TGCGCCAGCACCCTGGTACCGAGACTAGCGGGGGCCCTTATCCACAATGAGCAGTTCTTC
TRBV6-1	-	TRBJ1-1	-	CAIQNEDMNTEAFF	TGTGCCATACAAAATGAGGATATGAACACTGAAGCTTTCTTT
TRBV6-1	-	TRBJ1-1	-	CASSVEAEAFF	TGTGCCAGCAGTGTGGAGGCTGAAGCTTTCTTT
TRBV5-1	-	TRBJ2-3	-	CASSLEGGAQYF	TGCGCCAGCAGCTTGGAAGGGGGGGCCCAGTATTTT
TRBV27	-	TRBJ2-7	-	CASSWAGPYEQYF	TGTGCCAGCAGTTGGGCAGGGCCCTACGAGCAGTACTTC
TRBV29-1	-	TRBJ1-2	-	CSVHGGQDYGYTF	TGCAGCGTTCACGGGGGGCAAGACTATGGCTACACCTTC
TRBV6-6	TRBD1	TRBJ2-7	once	CASRYGTGSIF	TGTGCCAGCAGATACGGGACAGGTTCTATCTTC
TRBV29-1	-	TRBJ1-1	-	CSVVEGRTEAFF	TGCAGCGTTGTCGAGGGGAGGACTGAAGCTTTCTTT
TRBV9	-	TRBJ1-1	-	CASSASGDPLEGTEAFF	TGTGCCAGCAGCGCCTCAGGGGACCCCCTTGAGGGCACTGAAGCTTTCTTT
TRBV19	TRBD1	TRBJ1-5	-	CASNRGEGNQPQHF	TGTGCCAGTAACAGGGGTGAGGGGAATCAGCCCCAGCATTTT
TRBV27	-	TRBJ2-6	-	CASSLRGGGANVLTF	TGTGCCAGCAGTTTAAGGGGAGGTGGGGCCAACGTCCTGACTTTC
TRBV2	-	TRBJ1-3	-	CASSEQGPLSGNTIYF	TGTGCCAGCAGTGAGCAGGGGCCCCTCTCTGGAAACACCATATATTTT
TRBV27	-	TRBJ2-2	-	CASSLGGALNTGELFF	TGTGCCAGCAGTTTAGGGGGGGCGCTTAACACCGGGGAGCTGTTTTTT
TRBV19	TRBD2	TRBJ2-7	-	CASSSASGGGSYEQYF	TGTGCCAGTAGTTCCGCGAGCGGGGGTGGGTCCTACGAGCAGTACTTC
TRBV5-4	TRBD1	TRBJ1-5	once	CASSYGTGAKNSNQPQHF	TGTGCCAGCAGCTATGGGACAGGGGCGAAAAATAGCAATCAGCCCCAGCATTTT
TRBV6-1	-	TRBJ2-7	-	CASRPGYSGAYEQYF	TGTGCCAGCAGACCCGGGTATTCGGGGGCCTACGAGCAGTACTTC
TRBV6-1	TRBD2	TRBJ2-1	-	CASSPSGRTNEQFF	TGTGCCAGCAGTCCTAGCGGGAGGACCAATGAGCAGTTCTTC
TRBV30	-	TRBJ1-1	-	CAWSGGVRVAEAFF	TGTGCCTGGAGTGGGGGGGTACGGGTCGCTGAAGCTTTCTTT
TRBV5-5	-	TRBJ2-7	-	CASSPVQGEQYF	TGTGCCAGCAGCCCGGTCCAGGGGGAGCAGTACTTC
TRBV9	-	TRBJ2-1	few	CASSVGPRGSSSYNEQFF	TGTGCCAGCAGCGTAGGCCCTAGGGGATCTAGCTCCTACAATGAGCAGTTCTTC
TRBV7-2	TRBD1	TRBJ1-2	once	CASSFPGTASGYTF	TGTGCCAGCAGCTTCCCAGGGACAGCCTCGGGCTACACCTTC
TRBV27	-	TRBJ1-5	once	CASSLLRNQPQHF	TGTGCCAGCAGTTTACTTCGCAATCAGCCCCAGCATTTT
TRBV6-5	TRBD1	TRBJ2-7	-	CASSYGGQDYEQYF	TGTGCCAGCAGTTACGGAGGACAGGACTACGAGCAGTACTTC
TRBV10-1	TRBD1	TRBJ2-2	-	CASSDPKNRGYDTGELFF	TGCGCCAGCAGTGACCCTAAAAACAGGGGGTACGACACCGGGGAGCTGTTTTTT
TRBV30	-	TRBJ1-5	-	CAWSAGSGLNQPQHF	TGTGCCTGGAGTGCTGGGTCAGGGCTTAATCAGCCCCAGCATTTT
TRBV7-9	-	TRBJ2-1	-	CASSLKGGTYNEQFF	TGTGCCAGCAGCTTAAAGGGGGGGACCTACAATGAGCAGTTCTTC
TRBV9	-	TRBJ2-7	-	CASSPGGIHEQYF	TGTGCCAGCAGCCCCGGGGGAATTCACGAGCAGTACTTC
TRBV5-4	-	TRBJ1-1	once	CASTPLQQQGTEAFF	TGTGCCAGCACCCCCCTACAGCAGCAGGGCACTGAAGCTTTCTTT
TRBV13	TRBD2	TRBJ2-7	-	CASSLGTSGIYEQYF	TGTGCCAGCAGCTTGGGGACTAGCGGGATCTACGAGCAGTACTTC
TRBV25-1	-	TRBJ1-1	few	CASTKGWGTEAFF	TGTGCCAGCACGAAGGGGTGGGGCACTGAAGCTTTCTTT
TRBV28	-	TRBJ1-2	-	CASSLYGGAGAYYGYTF	TGTGCCAGCAGTTTATATGGGGGCGCGGGGGCTTACTATGGCTACACCTTC
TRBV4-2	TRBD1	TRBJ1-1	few	CASSPATGEPGSTEAFF	TGTGCCAGCAGCCCAGCCACAGGGGAGCCCGGGAGCACTGAAGCTTTCTTT
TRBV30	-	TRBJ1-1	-	CAWSVWGGTEAFF	TGTGCCTGGAGTGTTTGGGGGGGCACTGAAGCTTTCTTT
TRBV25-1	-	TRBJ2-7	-	CASSEHGTYEQYF	TGTGCCAGCAGTGAACACGGTACCTACGAGCAGTACTTC
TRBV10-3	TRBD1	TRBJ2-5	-	CAISESPGQGRQETQYF	TGTGCCATCAGTGAGTCCCCCGGACAGGGACGCCAAGAGACCCAGTACTTC
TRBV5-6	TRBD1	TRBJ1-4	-	CASSLGGTGTEKLFF	TGTGCCAGCAGCTTGGGCGGGACAGGGACTGAAAAACTGTTTTTT
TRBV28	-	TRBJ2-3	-	CASTQTRDTQYF	TGTGCCAGCACCCAAACACGTGATACGCAGTATTTT
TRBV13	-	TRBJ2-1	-	CASTQGKMNEQFF	TGTGCCAGCACGCAGGGAAAGATGAATGAGCAGTTCTTC
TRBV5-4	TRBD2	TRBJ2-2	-	CASSTSDAGELFF	TGTGCCAGCAGCACTAGCGACGCCGGGGAGCTGTTTTTT
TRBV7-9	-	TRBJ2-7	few	CASSSPGSFTSYEQYF	TGTGCCAGCAGCTCCCCGGGAAGCTTTACTTCCTACGAGCAGTACTTC
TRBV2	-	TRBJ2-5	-	CASSERRGKDQETQYF	TGTGCCAGCAGTGAAAGGCGGGGTAAGGACCAAGAGACCCAGTACTTC
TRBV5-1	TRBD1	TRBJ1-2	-	CASSPRTGDNYGYTF	TGCGCCAGCAGCCCAAGGACAGGGGATAACTATGGCTACACCTTC
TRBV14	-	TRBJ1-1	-	CASSPVRTEAFF	TGTGCCAGCAGCCCCGTGCGGACTGAAGCTTTCTTT